Shown below are 4 T cell receptor beta chains from a single sample sequenced in a study of cytomegalovirus exposure and HLA in healthy donors. This table comes from immunoSEQ multiplex PCR, and its TCRdb copy is limited to in-frame clones, with some not included. Of under 250,000 clones in the sample, under 95% are singletons; the top ten hold roughly 1%. The sequenced sample was PBMCs. The receptors were gathered from a woman under 30 in good health and CMV-seronegative.

CDR3 residues: CASSQVLAGVYEQYF. Written as DNA, the CDR3 is TGCGCCAGCAGCCAAGTTCTAGCGGGAGTCTACGAGCAGTACTTC. The gene calls are TRBV4-1 and TRBJ2-7, with 10 bases lining up with TRBD2. The CDR3 runs 15 residues. The germline V gene has CDR1 MGHRA and CDR2 YSYEKL. Trimming cost V 1 base and J 3 bases; bases outside gene matches: 3.

V and J are TRBV5-1 and TRBJ2-7, with TRBD2 identical over 12 bases. The CDR3 is made up of 15 amino acids. Germline CDR1 is SGHRS and CDR2 is YFSETQ. J gave up 4 bases and V 3 bases, and 5 bases lay outside the gene matches. The CDR3 nucleotides are TGCGCCAGCAGCTCCGGGACTAGCGGGTTATACGAGCAGTACTTC. This codes for CASSSGTSGLYEQYF.

This clone occurred a few times. The CDR3 reads CASSLLTGAGANVLTF. As DNA, the CDR3 is TGTGCCAGCAGTTTACTGACAGGGGCTGGGGCCAACGTCCTGACTTTC. The chain combines TRBV27 with TRBJ2-6, with 8 bases identical to TRBD1. The CDR3 sequence is 16 residues long. After removal of 2 bases from V and 2 bases from J, the junction contained 2 bases not matched to a gene. The germline V gene encodes CDR1 MNHEY and CDR2 SMNVEV (reference sequence).

The chain combines TRBV11-2 with TRBJ2-5, with 8 positions matching TRBD2. J gave up 2 bases and V 2 bases, and 7 bases lay outside the gene matches. Looked up from germline, CDR1 is SGHAT and CDR2 is FQNNGV. The CDR3 consists of 16 residues. CDR3 bases: TGTGCCAGCAGCTTACTACAACTAGCGGAACAAGAGACCCAGTACTTC. It is translated as CASSLLQLAEQETQYF.